A selection of T cell receptor beta chains follows, all from one sample in a study of blood T cell repertoires in COVID-19. Produced via immunoSEQ multiplex PCR; TCRdb's table is partial and in-frame only. The repertoire holds some 180,000 clones, 82% seen once, with roughly 7.1% in the top ten. The sequenced sample was peripheral blood. These TCRs come from a woman aged 60-75 years with COVID-19, enrolled during active disease. Each CDR3 is given without its conserved first and last residue. Each record gives: V gene, clone size, J gene, CDR3 protein. Expanded clones are given a class, and other clones once, few, many or no size at all.

TRBV29-1	.	TRBJ1-2	SVEDKRGYDGYT
TRBV28	.	TRBJ1-2	ASRPPASQAGYT
TRBV11-2	.	TRBJ1-2	ASSPDRGTHGYT
TRBV28	.	TRBJ2-7	ASNLNRGRYYEQY
TRBV11-2	.	TRBJ2-2	ASSFTRQGHRELF
TRBV7-6	.	TRBJ2-5	ASSAEVSETQY
TRBV28	.	TRBJ1-5	ASSSLGTPRGNQPQH
TRBV7-3	.	TRBJ2-1	ASSLMSGDEQF
TRBV7-3	.	TRBJ2-1	ASSSPDGGAYEQF
TRBV5-1	.	TRBJ2-1	ASSLLGGFSYNEQF
TRBV6-2/TRBV6-3	.	TRBJ2-1	ASSFQGTYNEQF
TRBV27	.	TRBJ2-1	ASSLWRRGGSSYNEQF
TRBV6-1	.	TRBJ2-7	ASSHNRYEQY
TRBV11-1	.	TRBJ2-2	ASSVTSGGLVF
TRBV5-4	.	TRBJ2-2	ASSPALAVDGELF
TRBV19	.	TRBJ2-7	ASSKTGEAFEQY
TRBV9	.	TRBJ1-5	ASSVAGQTNQPQH
TRBV6-4	.	TRBJ2-1	ASSEEPHNEQF
TRBV14	once	TRBJ1-4	ASSPNMEKLF
TRBV28	.	TRBJ2-7	ASQNRGERYEQY
TRBV6-5	once	TRBJ1-2	ASSYSIPRRDGYT
TRBV3-1/TRBV3-2	.	TRBJ2-3	ASSTRGSGWADTQY
TRBV27	.	TRBJ2-1	ASLGGAWFDEQF
TRBV19	many	TRBJ1-5	ASSIQAWYNQPQH
TRBV7-9	.	TRBJ1-1	ASSLVQGGNTEAF
TRBV4-3	few	TRBJ1-3	ASSQEGGGRSSGNTIY
TRBV5-5	.	TRBJ2-5	ASSWTVQETQY
TRBV9	.	TRBJ1-4	ASSVGDRGVGNEKLF
TRBV4-1	.	TRBJ1-4	ASSQDQSEKLF
TRBV3-1/TRBV3-2	.	TRBJ2-7	ASSPRGTVGYEQY
TRBV2	once	TRBJ2-5	ASKGSSGGDRLETQY
TRBV11-2	.	TRBJ1-3	ASSLVPGGSGNTIY
TRBV7-2	.	TRBJ2-1	ASSLVVLARANNEQF
TRBV28	.	TRBJ1-5	ASTLTGGSQPQH
TRBV15	.	TRBJ2-5	ATSRGLTEGTQY
TRBV6-5	few	TRBJ2-1	ASIIAGHNEQF
TRBV12-3/TRBV12-4	.	TRBJ2-7	ASSFAGGHEQY
TRBV7-2	.	TRBJ1-2	ASSPGQGYGYT
TRBV5-5	.	TRBJ1-1	ASSFSEDTEAF
TRBV10-1	once	TRBJ1-1	ASSLQANTEAF
TRBV7-9	.	TRBJ2-1	ASSYHRGYYNEQF
TRBV7-6	.	TRBJ1-6	ASSAGDNSPLH
TRBV5-5	.	TRBJ2-5	ASSSLRGYETQY
TRBV11-2	.	TRBJ2-3	ASSPTGDTQY
TRBV7-2	.	TRBJ2-7	ASSTTGGATYEQY
TRBV2	.	TRBJ2-2	ASSEGTQGGRNGELF
TRBV6-5	.	TRBJ1-3	ASRTGTDQGNTIY
TRBV19	many	TRBJ1-1	ASSTLTGTGLSEAF
TRBV5-4	.	TRBJ2-6	ASSLGDSSSGANVLT
TRBV2	.	TRBJ1-1	ASSIGQGARAF
TRBV6-2/TRBV6-3	.	TRBJ1-5	ASSYSRGIQPQH
TRBV5-5	.	TRBJ2-1	ASSPTAVVAGRTYNEQF
TRBV24-1	.	TRBJ2-2	ATSVAGADTGELF
TRBV6-4	.	TRBJ2-1	ASSSGSYNEQF
TRBV29-1	.	TRBJ1-2	SVASGTGGETTYGYT
TRBV3-1/TRBV3-2	.	TRBJ1-6	ASSPGKGQGNSPLH
TRBV28	few	TRBJ1-5	ASSLRGPQPQH
TRBV10-3	few	TRBJ2-2	AISEGPAGIGELF
TRBV7-2	.	TRBJ1-4	ASSLGPGGKLF
TRBV18	.	TRBJ1-1	ASSPPTGPVNTEAF